Listed below are T cell receptor beta chains from one sample, sequenced in a study of vaccination and CD4 T cells after COVID-19. TCRdb independently ran MiXCR on the PCR reads; one entry per CDR3 protein. Here the sample spans about 12,000 distinct CDR3 sequences, 25% to 40% being singletons. These receptors have no known antigen. The source was CD4+ T cells from blood, cultured in vitro, collected after SARS-CoV-2 vaccination. The source is a human donor who had recovered from COVID-19. Both conserved end residues are part of each CDR3. Fields, in order: J gene, D gene, V gene, clone size, CDR3 DNA, CDR3 protein. A D gene is named only where the DNA matches it firmly. Only part of the rows carry a size: once, few, many, or a class if the clone is expanded.

>TRBJ2-7|TRBD2|TRBV10-3|-
TGTGCCATCAGGGCTAGCGGGACCGCTTACGAGCAGTACTTC
CAIRASGTAYEQYF
>TRBJ1-5|TRBD1|TRBV4-3|few
TGCGCCAGCAGCCAAAGACAGGGGGACCAGCCCCAGCATTTT
CASSQRQGDQPQHF
>TRBJ2-2|TRBD1|TRBV29-1|few
TGCAGCGTCAGACCGGGACAGGGTTTTGGCGGGGAGCTGTTTTTT
CSVRPGQGFGGELFF
>TRBJ2-1|-|TRBV29-1|-
TGCAGCGTGCAGGGAAATGAGCAGTTCTTC
CSVQGNEQFF
>TRBJ2-2|TRBD2|TRBV7-2|few
TGTGCCAGCAGCACACGGACTAGCGGGAGAACCGGGGAGCTGTTTTTT
CASSTRTSGRTGELFF
>TRBJ1-5|-|TRBV6-1|-
TGTGCCAGCACGAAGGGGGATCAGCCCCAGCATTTT
CASTKGDQPQHF
>TRBJ1-2|-|TRBV28|-
TGTGCCAGCAGTTCTGGGACGAGAGGTGGCTACACCTTC
CASSSGTRGGYTF
>TRBJ1-3|-|TRBV6-5|-
TGTGCCAGCAGTTACTCTATCGGGACCTCTGGAAACACCATATATTTT
CASSYSIGTSGNTIYF
>TRBJ2-3|TRBD2|TRBV7-2|-
TGTGCCAGCAGCGCACCGACAGTTAGCGGGGGGGCTAGCACAGATACGCAGTATTTT
CASSAPTVSGGASTDTQYF
>TRBJ1-5|TRBD1|TRBV27|-
TGTGCCAGCAGCTTTACAGGGGCCTTCAATCAGCCCCAGCATTTT
CASSFTGAFNQPQHF
>TRBJ2-7|TRBD1|TRBV20-1|few
TGCAGTGCTAGAGATCAGGGGGCGGGCGAGCAGTACTTC
CSARDQGAGEQYF
>TRBJ1-1|TRBD1|TRBV7-2|-
TGTGCCAGCAGCCCCTTCCCCCGACAGGGACTAGTCACTGAAGCTTTCTTT
CASSPFPRQGLVTEAFF
>TRBJ1-1|TRBD1|TRBV6-1|few
TGTGCCAGCAGTCGGGACAGGGGGAACACTGAAGCTTTCTTT
CASSRDRGNTEAFF
>TRBJ2-7|-|TRBV2|medium-sized
TGTGCCGCCTCCAAGCAGGGACGCAATACTGAGGAGTACTTC
CAASKQGRNTEEYF
>TRBJ2-7|-|TRBV20-1|-
TGCAGTGCTAGTTTCGGGAATAGGGCTGACTACGAGCAGTACTTC
CSASFGNRADYEQYF
>TRBJ2-3|TRBD2|TRBV5-1|few
TGCGCCAGCAGCTTTGCTAGCGGGAGTGATACGCAGTATTTT
CASSFASGSDTQYF
>TRBJ2-7|TRBD1|TRBV6-5|few
TGTGCCAGCAGTTTCAGACAGGGGAAATCGGAGCAGTACTTC
CASSFRQGKSEQYF
>TRBJ2-3|-|TRBV27|few
TGTGCCAGCCGACCCTCGCGACTAGCAGATACGCAGTATTTT
CASRPSRLADTQYF
>TRBJ2-7|TRBD1|TRBV15|few
TGTGCCACCAGTGGAACGGGACAGGGACATTTCTACGAGCAGTACTTC
CATSGTGQGHFYEQYF
>TRBJ2-1|TRBD2|TRBV7-6|-
TGTGCCAGCAGCCCGAGCCAGAATGTCCCAACTAGCGGGGGAGAGCAGTTCTTC
CASSPSQNVPTSGGEQFF
>TRBJ2-5|TRBD1|TRBV6-8|medium-sized
TGTGCCAGCAGAGCAAACAGGGGGCGCAGGGGTCCCCAAGAGACCCAGTACTTC
CASRANRGRRGPQETQYF
>TRBJ1-2|TRBD1|TRBV18|-
TGTGCCAGCTCACCATCTGATGGGACAGGGGGGAACTATGGCTACACCTTC
CASSPSDGTGGNYGYTF
>TRBJ2-3|-|TRBV6-5|few
TGTGCCAGCAGTTACTCGATGGGGTCGTTAAGCACAGATACGCAGTATTTT
CASSYSMGSLSTDTQYF
>TRBJ1-2|-|TRBV14|few
TGTGCCAGCAGCCAAGAGGGAGCGGACGGACCCTATGGCTACACCTTC
CASSQEGADGPYGYTF
>TRBJ2-5|-|TRBV7-2|-
TGTGCCAGCAGCTCAGGGGCACTAGGCTCGGGGACCCAGTACTTC
CASSSGALGSGTQYF
>TRBJ1-2|-|TRBV21-1|few
TGTGCCAGCAGCAAAGAGGAGTGGGGGCGATGCTATGGCTACACCTTC
CASSKEEWGRCYGYTF